Sequencing of this TCR beta chain was carried out in a study of blood T cell repertoires in COVID-19. About the research overall: Samples came from the United States, Italy and Spain, spanning acute and convalescent COVID-19. T cells, B-cell-depleted T cells, or PBMCs provided the cDNA or gDNA that served as material.

The repertoire was sequenced with immunoSEQ multiplex PCR; TCRdb's copy has only in-frame clones and lacks some. Of 250,000 to 400,000 clones listed, 90% are singletons. V shed 5 bases and J shed 2 bases, with 16 bases lying between them. CDR1 SQVTM and CDR2 ANQGSEA come from the germline V gene. The CDR3 has 14 amino acids. The sequence was obtained from a woman aged 25 to 39 with COVID-19, enrolled during active disease. What was sequenced was peripheral blood. V usage is TRBV29-1 and J usage is TRBJ2-7, with D maybe TRBD1 (7 bases). In DNA form, the CDR3 reads TGCAGCGTTCTGACAGGGCGGGGACCCTACGAGCAGTACTTC. Translated, it gives CSVLTGRGPYEQYF.